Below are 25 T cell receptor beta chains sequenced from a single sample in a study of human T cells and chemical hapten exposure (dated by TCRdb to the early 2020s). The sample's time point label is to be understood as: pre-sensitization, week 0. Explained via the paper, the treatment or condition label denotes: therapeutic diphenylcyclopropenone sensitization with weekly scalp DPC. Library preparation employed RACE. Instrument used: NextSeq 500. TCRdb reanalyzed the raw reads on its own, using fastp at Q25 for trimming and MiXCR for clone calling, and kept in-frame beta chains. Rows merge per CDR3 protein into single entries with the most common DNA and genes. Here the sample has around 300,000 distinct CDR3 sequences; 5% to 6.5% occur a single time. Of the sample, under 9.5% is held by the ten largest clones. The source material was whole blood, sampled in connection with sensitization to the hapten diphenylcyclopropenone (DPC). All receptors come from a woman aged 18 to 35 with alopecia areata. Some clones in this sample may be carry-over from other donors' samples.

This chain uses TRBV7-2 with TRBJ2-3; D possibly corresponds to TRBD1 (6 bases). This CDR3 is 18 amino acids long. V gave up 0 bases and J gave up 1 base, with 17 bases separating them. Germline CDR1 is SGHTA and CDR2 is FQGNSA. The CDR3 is CASSLAPGHGRGTDTQYF. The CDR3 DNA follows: TGTGCCAGCAGCTTAGCGCCGGGACACGGGCGGGGCACAGATACGCAGTATTTT.

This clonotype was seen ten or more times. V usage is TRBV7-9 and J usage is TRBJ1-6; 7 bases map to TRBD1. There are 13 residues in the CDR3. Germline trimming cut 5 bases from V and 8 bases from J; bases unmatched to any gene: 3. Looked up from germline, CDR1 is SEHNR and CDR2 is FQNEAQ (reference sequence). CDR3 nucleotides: TGTGCCAGCAGCAGAGGGACAGATTCACCCCTCCACTTT. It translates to CASSRGTDSPLHF.

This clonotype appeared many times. CDR3 amino acids: CASSTSGRNYGYTF. DNA of the CDR3: TGTGCCAGCAGTACATCCGGGAGAAACTATGGCTACACCTTC. The J gene is TRBJ1-2, the V gene TRBV6-2 or TRBV6-3; D not resolved. V lost 5 bases and J 2 bases, leaving 12 bases between the germline ends. Germline-derived CDR1 and CDR2 are MNHEY and SVGEGT. The CDR3 runs to 14 residues.

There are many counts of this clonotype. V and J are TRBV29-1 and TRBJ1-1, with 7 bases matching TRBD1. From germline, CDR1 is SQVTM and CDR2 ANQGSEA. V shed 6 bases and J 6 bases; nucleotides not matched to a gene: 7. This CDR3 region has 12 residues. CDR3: CSVWTGRPEAFF. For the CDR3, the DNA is TGCAGCGTGTGGACAGGAAGACCTGAAGCTTTCTTT.

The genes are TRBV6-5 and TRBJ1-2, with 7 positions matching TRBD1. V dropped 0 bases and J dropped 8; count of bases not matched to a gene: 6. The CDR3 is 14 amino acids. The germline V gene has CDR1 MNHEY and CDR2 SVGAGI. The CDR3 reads CASSYSRQGYGYTF. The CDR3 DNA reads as TGTGCCAGCAGTTACTCGAGACAGGGCTACGGCTACACCTTC.

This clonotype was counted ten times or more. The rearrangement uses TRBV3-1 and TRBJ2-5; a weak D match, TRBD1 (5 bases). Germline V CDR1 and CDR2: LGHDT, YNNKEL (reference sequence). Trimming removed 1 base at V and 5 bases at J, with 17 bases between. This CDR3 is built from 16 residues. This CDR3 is CASSQAGQGHWETQYF. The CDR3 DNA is TGTGCCAGCAGCCAAGCCGGGCAGGGTCACTGGGAGACCCAGTACTTC.

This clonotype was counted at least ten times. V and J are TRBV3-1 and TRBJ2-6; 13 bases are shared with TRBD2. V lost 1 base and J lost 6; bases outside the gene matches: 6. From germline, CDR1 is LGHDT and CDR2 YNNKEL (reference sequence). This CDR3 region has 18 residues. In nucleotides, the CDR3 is TGTGCCAGCAGCCAAGCCCGGACTAGCGGGGGCGCGGCCAACGTCCTGACTTTC. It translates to CASSQARTSGGAANVLTF.

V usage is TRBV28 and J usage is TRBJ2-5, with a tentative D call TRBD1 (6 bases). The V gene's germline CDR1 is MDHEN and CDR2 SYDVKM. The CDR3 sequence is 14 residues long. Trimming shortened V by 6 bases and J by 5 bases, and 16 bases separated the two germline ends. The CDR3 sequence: CASRSGEEKETQYF. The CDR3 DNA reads TGTGCCAGCAGGTCAGGGGAAGAGAAGGAGACCCAGTACTTC.

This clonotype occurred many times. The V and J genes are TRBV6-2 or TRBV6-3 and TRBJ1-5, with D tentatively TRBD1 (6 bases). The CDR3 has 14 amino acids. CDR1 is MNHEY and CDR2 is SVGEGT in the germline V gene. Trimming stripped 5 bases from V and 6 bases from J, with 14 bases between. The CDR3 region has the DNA TGTGCCAGCAGTATTTCCGGGGGCGGTCAGCCCCAGCATTTT. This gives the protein CASSISGGGQPQHF.

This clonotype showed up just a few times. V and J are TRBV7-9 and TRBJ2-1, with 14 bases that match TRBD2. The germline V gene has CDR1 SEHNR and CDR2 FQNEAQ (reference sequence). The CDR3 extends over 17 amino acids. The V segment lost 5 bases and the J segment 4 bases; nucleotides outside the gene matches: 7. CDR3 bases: TGTGCCAGCAGCCTCCGACTAGCGGGGGGGCCGTACAATGAGCAGTTCTTC. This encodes CASSLRLAGGPYNEQFF.

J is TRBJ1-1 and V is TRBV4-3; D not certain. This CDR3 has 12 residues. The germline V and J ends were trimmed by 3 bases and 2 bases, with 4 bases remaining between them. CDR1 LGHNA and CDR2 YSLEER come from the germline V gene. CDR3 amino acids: CASSHLNTEAFF. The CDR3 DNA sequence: TGCGCCAGCAGCCACCTTAACACTGAAGCTTTCTTT.

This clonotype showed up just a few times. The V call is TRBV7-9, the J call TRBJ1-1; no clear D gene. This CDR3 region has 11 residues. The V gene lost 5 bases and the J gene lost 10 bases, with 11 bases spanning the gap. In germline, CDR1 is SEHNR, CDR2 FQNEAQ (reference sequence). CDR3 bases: TGTGCCAGCAGCCGTTCCTCCTCAGCTTTCTTT. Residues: CASSRSSSAFF.

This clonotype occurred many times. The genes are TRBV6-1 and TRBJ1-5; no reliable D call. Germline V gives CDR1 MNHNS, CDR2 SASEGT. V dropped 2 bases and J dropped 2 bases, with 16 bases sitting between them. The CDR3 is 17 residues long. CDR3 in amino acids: CASSEQGGYRGNQPQHF. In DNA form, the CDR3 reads TGTGCCAGCAGTGAACAAGGAGGATACCGCGGCAATCAGCCCCAGCATTTT.

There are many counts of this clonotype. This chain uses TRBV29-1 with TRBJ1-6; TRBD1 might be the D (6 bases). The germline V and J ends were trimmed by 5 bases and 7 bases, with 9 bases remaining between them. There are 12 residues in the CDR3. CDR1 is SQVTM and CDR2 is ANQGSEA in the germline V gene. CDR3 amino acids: CSVRDNNSPLHF. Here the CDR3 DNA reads TGCAGCGTTCGGGACAACAATTCACCCCTCCACTTT.

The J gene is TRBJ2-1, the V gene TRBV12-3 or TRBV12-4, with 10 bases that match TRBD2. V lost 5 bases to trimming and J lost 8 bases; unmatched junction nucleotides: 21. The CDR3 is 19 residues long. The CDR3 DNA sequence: TGTGCCAGCAGTGCCCCCCTGCACCTACTAGCGGGGACTATCGATGAGCAGTTCTTC. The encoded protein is CASSAPLHLLAGTIDEQFF.

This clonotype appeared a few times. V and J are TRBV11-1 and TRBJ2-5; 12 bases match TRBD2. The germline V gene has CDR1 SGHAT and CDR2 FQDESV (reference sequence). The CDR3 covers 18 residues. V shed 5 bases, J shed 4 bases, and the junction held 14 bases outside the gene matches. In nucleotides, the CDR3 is TGTGCCAGCAGCCGCACTAGCGGGGGGCCACTAACGCCAGAGACCCAGTACTTC. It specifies CASSRTSGGPLTPETQYF.

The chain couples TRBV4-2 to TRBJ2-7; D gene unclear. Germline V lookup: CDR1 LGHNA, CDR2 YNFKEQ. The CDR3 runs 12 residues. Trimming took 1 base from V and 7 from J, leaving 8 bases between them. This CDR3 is CASSQGAGEQYF. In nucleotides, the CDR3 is TGTGCCAGCAGCCAAGGGGCCGGGGAGCAGTACTTC.

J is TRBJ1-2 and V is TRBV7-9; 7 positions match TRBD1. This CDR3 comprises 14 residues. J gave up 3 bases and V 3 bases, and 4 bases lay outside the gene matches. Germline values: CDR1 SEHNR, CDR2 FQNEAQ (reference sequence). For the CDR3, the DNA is TGTGCCAGCAGCTTTACAGGGGATCACTATGGCTACACCTTC. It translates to CASSFTGDHYGYTF. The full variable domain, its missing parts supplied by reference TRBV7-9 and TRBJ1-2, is DTGVSQNPRHKITKRGQNVTFRCDPISEHNRLYWYRQTLGQGPEFLTYFQNEAQLEKSRLLSDRFSAERPKGSFSTLEIQRTEQGDSAMYLCASSFTGDHYGYTFGSGTRLTVV.

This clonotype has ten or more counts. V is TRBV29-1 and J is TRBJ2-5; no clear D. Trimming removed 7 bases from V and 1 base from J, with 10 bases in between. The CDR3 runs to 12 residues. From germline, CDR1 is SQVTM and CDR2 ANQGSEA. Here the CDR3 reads CSALKGQETQYF. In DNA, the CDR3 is TGCAGCGCCCTGAAAGGCCAAGAGACCCAGTACTTC.

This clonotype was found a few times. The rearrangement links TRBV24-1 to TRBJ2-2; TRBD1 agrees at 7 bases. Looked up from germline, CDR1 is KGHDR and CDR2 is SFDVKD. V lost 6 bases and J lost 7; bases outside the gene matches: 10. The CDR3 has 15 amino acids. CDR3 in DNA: TGTGCCACCAGTTCACGACAGGGAGCGGACGGGGAGCTGTTTTTT. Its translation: CATSSRQGADGELFF.

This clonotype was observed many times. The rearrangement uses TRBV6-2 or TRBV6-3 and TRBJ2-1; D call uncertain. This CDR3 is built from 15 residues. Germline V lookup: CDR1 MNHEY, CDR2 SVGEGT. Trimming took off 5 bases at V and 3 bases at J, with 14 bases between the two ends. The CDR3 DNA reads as TGTGCCAGCAGTGAAAAGGGCCCTGACTACAATGAGCAGTTCTTC. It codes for CASSEKGPDYNEQFF.

CDR3 sequence (DNA): TGTGCCAGCAGCCAATCGACCACGAGGGGCAAGTACTTC. Its protein is CASSQSTTRGKYF. The chain is built from TRBV3-1 and TRBJ2-7, with D perhaps TRBD1 or TRBD2 (5 bases each). The V and J ends lost 2 bases and 11 bases respectively, with 16 bases between them. The CDR3 runs to 13 residues. The germline V gene has CDR1 LGHDT and CDR2 YNNKEL (reference sequence).

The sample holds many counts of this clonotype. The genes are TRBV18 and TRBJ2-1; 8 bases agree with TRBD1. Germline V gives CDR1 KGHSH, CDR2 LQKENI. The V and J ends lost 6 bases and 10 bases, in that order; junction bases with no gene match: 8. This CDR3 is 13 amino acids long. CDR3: CASSRDRPHEQFF. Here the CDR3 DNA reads TGTGCCAGCTCGCGGGACAGGCCTCACGAGCAGTTCTTC.

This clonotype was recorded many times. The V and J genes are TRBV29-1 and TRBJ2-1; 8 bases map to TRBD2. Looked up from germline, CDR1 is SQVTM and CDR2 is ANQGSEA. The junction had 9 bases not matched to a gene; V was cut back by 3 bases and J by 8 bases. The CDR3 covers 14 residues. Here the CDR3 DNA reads TGCAGCGTTGAGCTCGGGGGGGCCAGAGATGAGCAGTTCTTC. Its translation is CSVELGGARDEQFF.

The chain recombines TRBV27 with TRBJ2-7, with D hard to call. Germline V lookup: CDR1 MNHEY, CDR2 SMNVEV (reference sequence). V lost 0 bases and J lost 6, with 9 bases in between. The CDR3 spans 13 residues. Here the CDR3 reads CASSLSSLSEQYF. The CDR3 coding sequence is TGTGCCAGCAGTTTATCGAGTCTGTCCGAGCAGTACTTC.